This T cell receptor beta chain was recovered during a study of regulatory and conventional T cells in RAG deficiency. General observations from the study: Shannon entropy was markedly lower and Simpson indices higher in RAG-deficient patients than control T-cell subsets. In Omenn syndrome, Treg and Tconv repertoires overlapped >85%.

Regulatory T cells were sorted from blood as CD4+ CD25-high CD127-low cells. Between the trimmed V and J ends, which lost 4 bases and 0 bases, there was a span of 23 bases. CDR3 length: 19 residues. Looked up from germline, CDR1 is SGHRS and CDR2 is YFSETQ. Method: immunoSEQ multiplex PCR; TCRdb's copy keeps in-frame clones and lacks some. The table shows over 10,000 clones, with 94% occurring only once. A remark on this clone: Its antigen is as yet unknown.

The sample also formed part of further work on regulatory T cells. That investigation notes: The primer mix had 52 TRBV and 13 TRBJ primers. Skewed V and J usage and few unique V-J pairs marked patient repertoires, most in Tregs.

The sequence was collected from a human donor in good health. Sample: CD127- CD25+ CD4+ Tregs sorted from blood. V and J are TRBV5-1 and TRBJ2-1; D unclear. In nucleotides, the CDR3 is TGCGCCAGCAGCCGCATATCTAGAACACCGTCCAGCTCCTACAATGAGCAGTTCTTC. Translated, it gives CASSRISRTPSSSYNEQFF.